This T cell receptor beta chain was obtained from a study of blood T cell repertoires in COVID-19. This CDR3 spans 15 amino acids. Germline CDR1 LNHDA, CDR2 SQIVND (reference sequence). Losses at the gene ends were 6 bases for V and 2 bases for J; bases not matched to a gene: 7. The assay was immunoSEQ multiplex PCR, and TCRdb's table has in-frame clones only and misses some. Of around 200,000 clones in the sample, 85% were seen once. This sequence was found in a man aged 35-49 years who had recovered from COVID-19. The gene calls are TRBV19 and TRBJ2-7, with 10 nucleotides matching TRBD2. Input material: PBMCs or T cells enriched from blood (not recorded which). CDR3 loop: CASRDSGRTPYEQYF. The DNA of the CDR3 is TGTGCCAGTAGAGATAGCGGGAGGACTCCCTACGAGCAGTACTTC.